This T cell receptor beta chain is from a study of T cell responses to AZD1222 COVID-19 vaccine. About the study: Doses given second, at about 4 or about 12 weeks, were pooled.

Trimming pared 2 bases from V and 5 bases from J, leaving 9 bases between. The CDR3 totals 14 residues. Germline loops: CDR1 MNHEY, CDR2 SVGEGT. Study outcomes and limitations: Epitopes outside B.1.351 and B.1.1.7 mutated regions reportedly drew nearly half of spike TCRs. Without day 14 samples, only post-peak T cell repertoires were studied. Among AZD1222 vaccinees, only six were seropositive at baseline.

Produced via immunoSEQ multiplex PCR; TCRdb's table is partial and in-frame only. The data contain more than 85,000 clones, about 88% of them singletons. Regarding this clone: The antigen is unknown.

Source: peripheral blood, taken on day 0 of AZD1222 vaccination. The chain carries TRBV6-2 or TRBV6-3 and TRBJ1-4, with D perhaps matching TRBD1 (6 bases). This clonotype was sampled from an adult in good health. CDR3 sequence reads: CASSYGGGNEKLFF. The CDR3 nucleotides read TGTGCCAGCAGTTACGGGGGCGGCAATGAAAAACTGTTTTTT.